This TCR beta chain was documented in a study of T cells in Graves' hyperthyroidism and ophthalmopathy. Study-level findings and limits: Among thyroid clonotypes expanded above 0.001, most also appeared in blood. Model output signaled ophthalmopathy a median 6.5 months ahead of onset.

The CDR3 covers 13 residues. The V and J ends lost 1 base and 1 base respectively, with 5 bases between them. CDR1 SGDLS and CDR2 YYNGEE come from the germline V gene. About this clonotype: Its cognate antigen is unknown.

TCR beta CDR3 regions were amplified from RNA. When the TCR CDR3 underwent first-round RT-PCR, the HTBI primer set was used. TCRdb ran MiXCR on the multiplex PCR reads and lists one entry per CDR3 protein. Found here are a few hundred thousand distinct CDR3 sequences, approximately 15% of them singletons; the top ten hold approximately 5.8%. The chain uses TRBV9 and TRBJ2-5; D ambiguous. The sample was blood. The receptor's source is a young woman with Graves' hyperthyroidism. For the CDR3, the DNA is TGTGCCAGCAGCGTATCGGTCCAAGAGACCCAGTACTTC. This codes for CASSVSVQETQYF.